This TCR beta chain was captured by sequencing in a study of shared clonotypes between healthy human individuals. Notes on the study in general: For sorted subsets, rarefaction showed incomplete sequencing despite large depth. The expectation was that sequencing depth would affect clonotype sharing among donors.

A remark on this clone: Its antigen is unidentified.

Naive CD8 isolation took CD45RO-negative cells positively selected for CCR7 and excluded terminally differentiated effector memory CD45RA+ cells. As processed by the authors: Junction-only sequences produced by ImmunoSEQ had no quality scores, so filtering differed. TCRdb's table, derived via immunoSEQ multiplex PCR, lists solely in-frame clones and lacks some. The V and J calls and the clone size are those of that table, but D and trimming were determined from the DNA. The table shows under 700,000 clones, with roughly 95% occurring only once. With V trimmed by 8 bases and J by 4 bases, 8 bases remained unmatched. The CDR3 covers 14 residues. The germline V gene encodes CDR1 LNHDA and CDR2 SQIVND (reference sequence).

The chain links TRBV19 to TRBJ2-4; 7 bases line up with TRBD2. The source of this sequence is a woman in her 30s in good health. Sequencing was performed on naive CD8+ T cells sorted from blood. The CDR3 nucleotides are TGTGCCAGTGGGGAGGGGATAGGAAAAAACATTCAGTACTTC. Translation: CASGEGIGKNIQYF.